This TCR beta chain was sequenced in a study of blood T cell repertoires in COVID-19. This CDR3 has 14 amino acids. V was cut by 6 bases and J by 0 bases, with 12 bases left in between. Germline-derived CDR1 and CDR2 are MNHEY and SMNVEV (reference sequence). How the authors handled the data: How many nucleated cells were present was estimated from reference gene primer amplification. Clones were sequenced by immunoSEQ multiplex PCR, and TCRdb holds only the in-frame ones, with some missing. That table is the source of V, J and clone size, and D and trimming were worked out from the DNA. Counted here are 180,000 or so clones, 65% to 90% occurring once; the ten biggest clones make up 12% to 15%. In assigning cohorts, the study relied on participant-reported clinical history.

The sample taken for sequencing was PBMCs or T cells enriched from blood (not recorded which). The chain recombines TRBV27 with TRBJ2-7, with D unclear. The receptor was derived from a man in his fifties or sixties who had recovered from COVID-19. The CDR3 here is CASSLSTFSYEQYF. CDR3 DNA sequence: TGTGCCAGCAGCTTAAGTACTTTCTCCTACGAGCAGTACTTC.